One sample yielded the 26 T cell receptor beta chains listed below, sequenced in a study of post-analysis software for immune sequencing data. Study outcomes and limitations: Patients used roughly five TRBV segments, including TRBV5-6, TRBV5-1 and TRBV20-1, more often than controls.

No cognate antigen is known for these TCRs. cDNA libraries for TCR beta contained unique molecular identifiers. TCRdb analysed the PCR reads with MiXCR anew, one entry per CDR3 protein. The data hold roughly 540,000 distinct CDR3 sequences, with approximately 31% observed a single time. The sample consisted of blood. All receptors come from a girl under 18 with multiple sclerosis.

The chain uses TRBV24-1 and TRBJ2-1; tentatively, D is TRBD1 or TRBD2 (5 bases each). In germline, CDR1 is KGHDR, CDR2 SFDVKD. This CDR3 has 15 residues. V lost 3 bases and J lost 6, with 14 bases in between. CDR3 nucleotide sequence: TGTGCCACCAGTGATCGGAGGCAGGACATCAATGAGCAGTTCTTC. This sequence encodes CATSDRRQDINEQFF.

CDR3 amino acids: CSARDPGQGGSGELFF. The DNA of the CDR3 is TGCAGTGCTAGAGACCCGGGACAGGGAGGCTCCGGGGAGCTGTTTTTT. V is TRBV20-1 and J is TRBJ2-2, with 9 positions matching TRBD1. The V gene end was trimmed by 0 bases and the J gene end by 6 bases; junction bases not matched to a gene: 8. The CDR3 totals 16 residues. Per germline, CDR1 DFQATT and CDR2 SNEGSKA (reference sequence).

The V call is TRBV27, the J call TRBJ2-3, with D maybe TRBD2 (7 bases). V was pared by 1 base and J by 4 bases, with 12 bases between. The CDR3 covers 15 residues. Germline values: CDR1 MNHEY, CDR2 SMNVEV (reference sequence). The CDR3 DNA reads as TGTGCCAGCAGTTTATGGGGGGGCCTCCCAGATACGCAGTATTTT. Amino acids: CASSLWGGLPDTQYF.

V usage is TRBV29-1 and J usage is TRBJ2-4; D may be TRBD2 (6 bases). The end of the DNA aligns better with TRBJ2-7, so the J call may be wrong. Germline V gene data show CDR1 as SQVTM and CDR2 as ANQGSEA. This CDR3 is 13 amino acids long. CDR3: CSVGVGGPHEQYF. Written as DNA, the CDR3 is TGCAGCGTTGGTGTCGGGGGACCCCACGAGCAGTACTTC.

The chain links TRBV20-1 to TRBJ1-6; no definite D call. Germline V gene lookup returns CDR1 DFQATT and CDR2 SNEGSKA (reference sequence). Trimming removed 3 bases at V and 9 bases at J, with 15 bases between. CDR3 length: 14 amino acids. The CDR3 region is CSARETARASPLHF. The CDR3 DNA follows: TGCAGTGCTAGGGAGACCGCGAGGGCTTCACCCCTCCACTTT.

The chain uses TRBV20-1 and TRBJ2-1, with TRBD2 identical over 13 bases. The length of the CDR3 is 14 residues. Per germline, CDR1 DFQATT and CDR2 SNEGSKA (reference sequence). V gave up 5 bases and J gave up 7 bases; unmatched junction bases: 5. This CDR3 is CSAGLAGVVNEQFF. The DNA of the CDR3 is TGCAGTGCTGGACTAGCGGGGGTGGTGAATGAGCAGTTCTTC.

This clonotype was detected only a few times. The chain is built from TRBV24-1 and TRBJ1-2; tentative D call: TRBD1 (6 bases). The CDR3 has 14 amino acids. CDR1 is KGHDR, CDR2 SFDVKD, per germline. V was pared by 3 bases and J by 8 bases, with 15 bases between. The CDR3 here is CATSDVGTPRGYTF. The DNA for the CDR3 is TGTGCCACCAGTGATGTCGGGACACCGAGGGGCTACACCTTC.

V is TRBV6-1 and J is TRBJ2-4, with TRBD1 matching 7 bases. The length of the CDR3 is 15 residues. Germline V gene lookup returns CDR1 MNHNS and CDR2 SASEGT. Trimming took 6 bases from V and 5 from J; bases not matched to a gene: 10. This chain's CDR3 is CASSLTGPAQNIQYF. CDR3 DNA sequence: TGTGCCAGCAGCCTGACAGGGCCAGCTCAAAACATTCAGTACTTC.

This clonotype was recorded a few times. The J gene is TRBJ2-1, the V gene TRBV27; 7 bases are a match to TRBD1. This CDR3 contains 13 residues. Germline assignment: CDR1 MNHEY and CDR2 SMNVEV (reference sequence). J was trimmed by 10 bases and V by 4 bases; bases with no gene match: 7. Written as DNA, the CDR3 is TGTGCCAGCAGTTCCCGGACAGGCGGGGAGCAGTTCTTC. Protein product: CASSSRTGGEQFF.

In its sample, this clonotype was seen a few times. This chain links TRBV20-1 with TRBJ2-3; either TRBD1 or TRBD2 may fit D (6 bases each). V dropped 1 base and J dropped 2 bases, with 13 bases sitting between them. The germline CDR1 and CDR2 sequences are DFQATT and SNEGSKA (reference sequence). This CDR3 comprises 15 residues. The DNA for the CDR3 is TGCAGTGCTAGAGCGGTCGGGGGCAACACAGATACGCAGTATTTT. It is translated as CSARAVGGNTDTQYF.

The rearrangement links TRBV7-8 to TRBJ2-1, with 10 nucleotides matching TRBD1. The CDR3 covers 14 residues. Losses at the gene ends were 1 base for V and 11 bases for J; bases not matched to a gene: 5. The germline V gene has CDR1 SGHVS and CDR2 FQNEAQ. This CDR3 reads CASSLGDRGRKQFF. CDR3 bases: TGTGCCAGCAGCTTAGGGGACAGGGGAAGGAAGCAGTTCTTC.

In its sample, this clonotype was seen once. This sequence joins TRBV24-1 and TRBJ2-1, with 11 bases matching TRBD2. Per the germline V gene, CDR1 is KGHDR and CDR2 is SFDVKD. Unmatched junction bases numbered 13, after V lost 0 bases and J lost 13 bases. The length of the CDR3 is 17 residues. The CDR3 DNA sequence: TGTGCCACCAGTGATTTGAAGGGACTAGCGGATGGGGAGACCCAGTTCTTC. Translation gives CATSDLKGLADGETQFF.

This clonotype was picked up a small number of times. The chain has TRBV2 and TRBJ2-5, with 7 bases identical to TRBD2. The germline V gene has CDR1 SNHLY and CDR2 FYNNEI. This CDR3 is built from 14 residues. J was trimmed by 4 bases and V by 7 bases; bases with no gene match: 9. For the CDR3, the DNA is TGTGCCAGCAAATATACTAGCGTGGGAGAGACCCAGTACTTC. Its protein product is CASKYTSVGETQYF. Supplemented by reference TRBV2 and TRBJ2-5, the full variable domain reads EPEVTQTPSHQVTQMGQEVILRCVPISNHLYFYWYRQILGQKVEFLVSFYNNEISEKSEIFDDQFSVERPDGSNFTLKIRSTKLEDSAMYFCASKYTSVGETQYFGPGTRLLVL.

This clonotype was detected only a few times. CDR3 residues: CATSMGTPGNTIYF. CDR3 nucleotides: TGCGCCACCAGTATGGGGACACCCGGAAACACCATATATTTT. This rearrangement joins TRBV5-1 to TRBJ1-3; D is perhaps TRBD1 (6 bases). The CDR3 is made up of 14 amino acids. Germline CDR1 is SGHRS and CDR2 is YFSETQ. V was shortened by 9 bases and J by 4 bases, with 17 bases between the two germline ends.

This clonotype was seen only once. The chain employs TRBV20-1 and TRBJ1-2, with D perhaps matching TRBD1 (6 bases). Germline V gene sequence: CDR1 DFQATT, CDR2 SNEGSKA (reference sequence). V was pared by 7 bases and J by 3 bases, with 15 bases between. This CDR3 has 13 amino acids. CDR3 DNA: TGCAGTGGGACACAGGGTTTTGACTATGGCTACACCTTC. Its translation: CSGTQGFDYGYTF.

V and J are TRBV6-4 and TRBJ2-1; D is possibly TRBD2 (6 bases). The CDR3 has 19 amino acids. Germline V lookup: CDR1 MRHNA, CDR2 SNTAGT. Deletions cut 0 bases from V and 0 bases from J, with 18 bases between. In nucleotides, the CDR3 is TGTGCCAGCAGTGACTCGAAGTTTTTTGGGGGGAACTCCTACAATGAGCAGTTCTTC. It is translated as CASSDSKFFGGNSYNEQFF.

This clonotype has at least ten counts. The V call is TRBV4-1, the J call TRBJ1-2, with D tentatively TRBD1 (5 bases). CDR3 size: 15 residues. With 1 base removed from V and 4 bases from J, the gap between germline ends came to 13 bases. Germline lookup yields CDR1 MGHRA and CDR2 YSYEKL. The CDR3, as DNA: TGCGCCAGCAGCCAAGCGGGCTCGGGGGGCTATGGCTACACCTTC. This codes for CASSQAGSGGYGYTF.

This clonotype was picked up a small number of times. The V gene is TRBV7-7, the J gene TRBJ2-1; 16 bases line up with TRBD2. Looked up from germline, CDR1 is SSHAT and CDR2 is FNYEAQ (reference sequence). This CDR3 region has 15 residues. The V gene end was trimmed by 6 bases and the J gene end by 10 bases; junction bases not matched to a gene: 6. The CDR3 spells CASSSGLAGGHEQFF. The DNA for the CDR3 is TGTGCCAGCAGTTCGGGACTAGCGGGGGGGCACGAGCAGTTCTTC.

The chain uses TRBV29-1 and TRBJ2-3; no reliable D call. Germline-derived CDR1 and CDR2 are SQVTM and ANQGSEA. The CDR3 runs 13 residues. The V and J ends lost 6 bases and 0 bases respectively, with 10 bases between them. The DNA for the CDR3 is TGCAGCGTCCTTCGGGCTAGCACAGATACGCAGTATTTT. It translates to CSVLRASTDTQYF.

This clonotype was found a few times. The chain employs TRBV3-1 and TRBJ2-6; 7 nucleotides agree with TRBD1. Per the germline V gene, CDR1 is LGHDT and CDR2 is YNNKEL (reference sequence). This CDR3 region has 18 residues. With 3 bases clipped from V and 0 bases from J, the junction kept 8 bases outside the gene matches. For the CDR3, the DNA is TGTGCCAGCAGCCAGCACCCGGGACAGAGCTCTGGGGCCAACGTCCTGACTTTC. Protein: CASSQHPGQSSGANVLTF.

This clonotype has only a few counts. The CDR3 DNA follows: TGTGCCAGCAGTTCGACAGACACCTATGGCTACACCTTC. This gives the protein CASSSTDTYGYTF. This rearrangement joins TRBV12-3 or TRBV12-4 to TRBJ1-2, with a weak D call TRBD1 (5 bases). This CDR3 has 13 amino acids. The V and J ends lost 4 bases and 4 bases respectively, with 10 bases between them.

This chain connects TRBV18 to TRBJ2-7; D gene ambiguous. With 0 bases removed from V and 0 bases from J, the gap between germline ends came to 9 bases. This CDR3 contains 15 residues. The germline gives CDR1 KGHSH, CDR2 LQKENI. The CDR3 coding sequence is TGTGCCAGCTCACCACCAGGGTTAAGCTCCTACGAGCAGTACTTC. As protein: CASSPPGLSSYEQYF.

This chain uses TRBV20-1 with TRBJ1-2; D uncertain. This CDR3 region has 10 residues. The V end lost 3 bases, the J end lost 4 bases, and 3 bases lay between the germline ends. CDR1 is DFQATT, CDR2 SNEGSKA, per germline (reference sequence). Here the CDR3 DNA reads TGCAGTGCTAGGACCTATGGCTACACCTTC. Its protein product is CSARTYGYTF.

This chain uses TRBV5-6 with TRBJ1-1; possibly TRBD1 for D (6 bases). CDR3 length equals 14 residues. Trimming removed 3 bases from V and 4 bases from J, with 13 bases in between. Germline CDR1 and CDR2: SGHDT and YYEEEE. The CDR3 DNA follows: TGTGCCAGCAGCTCCCCGACAGGAAGCACTGAAGCTTTCTTT. Translating it yields CASSSPTGSTEAFF.

The chain links TRBV5-1 to TRBJ2-3, with D perhaps TRBD1 (6 bases). CDR1 SGHRS and CDR2 YFSETQ come from the germline V gene. Trimming took off 0 bases at V and 2 bases at J, with 13 bases between the two ends. This CDR3 region has 16 residues. The CDR3 here is CASSLAPTGFTDTQYF. In DNA, the CDR3 is TGCGCCAGCAGCTTGGCCCCGACAGGATTCACAGATACGCAGTATTTT. Variable domain in full (rest from reference TRBV5-1 and TRBJ2-3): KAGVTQTPRYLIKTRGQQVTLSCSPISGHRSVSWYQQTPGQGLQFLFEYFSETQRNKGNFPGRFSGRQFSNSRSEMNVSTLELGDSALYLCASSLAPTGFTDTQYFGPGTRLTVL.

This clonotype was seen a few times. CDR3 nucleotides: TGTGCCAGCAGTATCCTCAAACAGGGTGGGTCTGGGGCCAACGTCCTGACTTTC. It encodes CASSILKQGGSGANVLTF. J is TRBJ2-6 and V is TRBV6-1; TRBD1 is a possible D gene (6 bases). The length of the CDR3 is 18 residues. Trimming took off 5 bases at V and 1 base at J, with 18 bases between the two ends. Germline V gives CDR1 MNHNS, CDR2 SASEGT.